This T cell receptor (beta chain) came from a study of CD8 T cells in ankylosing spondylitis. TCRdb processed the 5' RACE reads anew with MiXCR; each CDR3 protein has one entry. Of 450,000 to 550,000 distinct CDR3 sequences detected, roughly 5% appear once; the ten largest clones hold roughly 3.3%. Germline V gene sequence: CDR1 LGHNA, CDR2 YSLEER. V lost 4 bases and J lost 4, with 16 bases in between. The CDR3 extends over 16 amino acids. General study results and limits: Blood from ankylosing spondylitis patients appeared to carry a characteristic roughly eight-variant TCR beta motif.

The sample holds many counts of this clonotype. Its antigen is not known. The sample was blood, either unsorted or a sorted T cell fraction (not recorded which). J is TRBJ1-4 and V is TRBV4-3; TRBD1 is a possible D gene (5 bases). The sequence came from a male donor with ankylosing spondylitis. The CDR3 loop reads CASSPEVSGRNEKLFF. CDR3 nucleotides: TGCGCCAGCAGCCCAGAGGTATCAGGGCGTAATGAAAAACTGTTTTTT.